The rows below give T cell receptor beta chains drawn from one sample of a study of blood T cell repertoires in COVID-19. Profiled with immunoSEQ multiplex PCR; TCRdb holds only in-frame clones, not every one. The data show about 46,000 clones, 80% to 90% seen once. The sample comprised peripheral blood. These receptors all stem from a human donor in a cohort sampled during active COVID-19. Each CDR3 is given with its conserved first and last residue. A D gene is named only where the DNA matches it firmly. The size entry is marked missing in some rows and otherwise reads once, few, many or a size class.

once	TRBV5-1	TRBJ2-5	TRBD2	CASSLEGLADKTQYF	TGCGCCAGCAGCTTGGAGGGACTAGCGGACAAGACCCAGTACTTC
.	TRBV5-5	TRBJ2-7	.	CASSLDVGAYEQYF	TGTGCCAGCAGCTTGGATGTGGGAGCCTACGAGCAGTACTTC
.	TRBV7-2	TRBJ2-1	TRBD2	CASSPGLAGPYNEQFF	TGTGCCAGCAGCCCGGGACTAGCGGGACCCTACAATGAGCAGTTCTTC
.	TRBV3-1/TRBV3-2	TRBJ2-3	TRBD1	CASSPARGFTDTQYF	TGTGCCAGCAGTCCCGCCAGGGGGTTCACAGATACGCAGTATTTT
.	TRBV12-3/TRBV12-4	TRBJ2-7	.	CASSSRVTYEQYF	TGTGCCAGCAGTTCCCGAGTAACCTACGAGCAGTACTTC
.	TRBV5-8	TRBJ1-5	TRBD1	CASSYWTGSKGSNQPQHF	TGTGCCAGCAGCTACTGGACAGGATCCAAAGGGAGCAATCAGCCCCAGCATTTT
once	TRBV9	TRBJ1-3	.	CASSVGVAQGRGNTIYF	TGTGCCAGCAGCGTAGGAGTGGCTCAGGGGCGCGGAAACACCATATATTTT
.	TRBV7-2	TRBJ1-3	.	CASSPSDMLFGNTIYF	TGTGCCAGCAGCCCGTCGGACATGTTGTTTGGAAACACCATATATTTT
.	TRBV11-3	TRBJ1-1	.	CASSLDLKSEAFF	TGTGCCAGCAGCTTAGATCTAAAGTCTGAAGCTTTCTTT
.	TRBV12-5	TRBJ1-2	TRBD1	CASGLTGTGYNYGYTF	TGTGCTAGTGGTTTAACCGGGACAGGATATAACTATGGCTACACCTTC
.	TRBV11-2	TRBJ1-6	TRBD1	CASSSTGGNSPLHF	TGTGCCAGCAGCTCGACAGGGGGCAATTCACCCCTCCACTTT
.	TRBV10-2	TRBJ2-1	.	CASSDVGRNNEQFF	TGCGCCAGCAGCGATGTAGGGAGGAACAATGAGCAGTTCTTC
.	TRBV19	TRBJ1-5	TRBD1	CASTTGVFQPQHF	TGTGCCAGTACCACAGGGGTTTTTCAGCCCCAGCATTTT
.	TRBV6-6	TRBJ2-7	.	CASSRDFYEQYF	TGTGCCAGCAGCCGGGATTTCTACGAGCAGTACTTC
.	TRBV18	TRBJ1-3	.	CASSVTDSGNTIYF	TGTGCCAGCTCAGTCACAGACTCTGGAAACACCATATATTTT
.	TRBV10-1	TRBJ1-6	.	CASSENAYNSPLHF	TGCGCCAGCAGTGAGAACGCGTATAATTCACCCCTCCACTTT
.	TRBV5-4	TRBJ1-1	.	CASSLGRVTEAFF	TGTGCCAGCAGTTTGGGACGGGTCACTGAAGCTTTCTTT
.	TRBV7-9	TRBJ1-2	.	CASSLGQSNGYTF	TGTGCCAGCAGCTTAGGCCAGTCGAATGGCTACACCTTC
once	TRBV5-1	TRBJ2-3	.	CASSPPGGADTQYF	TGCGCCAGCAGCCCCCCCGGGGGTGCAGATACGCAGTATTTT
.	TRBV3-1/TRBV3-2	TRBJ2-7	TRBD2	CASSQEYGGGAGEQYF	TGTGCCAGCAGCCAAGAATATGGCGGGGGGGCAGGAGAGCAGTACTTC
.	TRBV13	TRBJ1-3	.	CASSGPGSGNTIYF	TGTGCCAGCAGCGGGCCGGGAAGTGGAAACACCATATATTTT
.	TRBV11-3	TRBJ2-2	TRBD1	CASSLEGGHTGELFF	TGTGCCAGCAGCTTAGAAGGGGGCCACACCGGGGAGCTGTTTTTT
.	TRBV9	TRBJ1-2	.	CASSQHPQGLGGYTF	TGTGCCAGCAGCCAACACCCCCAGGGACTGGGGGGCTACACCTTC
.	TRBV6-2/TRBV6-3	TRBJ2-6	TRBD1	CASSTFGQGPSGANVLTF	TGTGCCAGCAGTACCTTCGGACAGGGCCCCTCTGGGGCCAACGTCCTGACTTTC
.	TRBV5-5	TRBJ2-1	TRBD1	CASSLVGQGANEQFF	TGTGCCAGCAGCTTGGTAGGACAGGGGGCTAATGAGCAGTTCTTC
.	TRBV7-9	TRBJ2-6	.	CASSDNSGANVLTF	TGTGCCAGCAGTGACAACTCTGGGGCCAACGTCCTGACTTTC
.	TRBV2	TRBJ2-7	.	CAGSSADYEQYF	TGTGCCGGTTCTAGCGCTGACTACGAGCAGTACTTC
.	TRBV6-1	TRBJ2-7	.	CASSELQGISEQYF	TGTGCCAGCAGTGAATTGCAGGGTATAAGCGAGCAGTACTTC
.	TRBV27	TRBJ2-3	.	CASSLISTDTQYF	TGTGCCAGCAGTTTAATTTCGACAGATACGCAGTATTTT
.	TRBV15	TRBJ1-4	.	CATSRAGQLNNEKLFF	TGTGCCACCAGCAGAGCTGGACAGCTCAATAATGAAAAACTGTTTTTT
.	TRBV5-1	TRBJ1-2	.	CASSLGADGYTF	TGCGCCAGCAGCTTGGGGGCTGATGGCTACACCTTC
once	TRBV9	TRBJ2-3	.	CASTSRETDSTDTQYF	TGTGCCAGCACGAGCCGAGAGACAGATAGCACAGATACGCAGTATTTT
once	TRBV18	TRBJ1-5	TRBD1	CASSDRGGPGGQWPQHF	TGTGCCAGCTCCGACAGGGGGGGACCGGGGGGCCAATGGCCCCAGCATTTT
.	TRBV7-2	TRBJ1-2	TRBD1	CASSPSGQYYGYTF	TGTGCCAGCAGCCCCTCGGGACAGTACTATGGCTACACCTTC
.	TRBV27	TRBJ1-1	TRBD1	CASSTGTARRAFF	TGTGCCAGCAGTACCGGGACAGCAAGGAGAGCTTTCTTT
few	TRBV6-4	TRBJ2-1	.	CASSHVASNEQFF	TGTGCCAGCAGTCACGTCGCGAGCAATGAGCAGTTCTTC
.	TRBV10-1	TRBJ2-1	TRBD2	CASSELAGAGEQFF	TGCGCCAGCAGTGAGCTAGCGGGAGCGGGTGAGCAGTTCTTC
few	TRBV5-6	TRBJ2-7	TRBD2	CASSWAGGSEQYF	TGTGCCAGCAGCTGGGCGGGGGGGAGCGAGCAGTACTTC
.	TRBV7-9	TRBJ2-7	.	CASSLGGVDEQYF	TGTGCCAGCAGCTTAGGCGGGGTGGACGAGCAGTACTTC
once	TRBV19	TRBJ1-3	TRBD1	CASSLTGRNTIYF	TGTGCCAGTAGTCTGACAGGGAGAAACACCATATATTTT
.	TRBV20-1	TRBJ2-1	.	CSARSLNEQFF	TGCAGTGCTAGAAGCTTGAATGAGCAGTTCTTC
.	TRBV6-5	TRBJ1-5	.	CASSRVNNQPQHF	TGTGCCAGCTCAAGAGTGAACAATCAGCCCCAGCATTTT
.	TRBV9	TRBJ2-2	TRBD2	CASSNSGRVLTGELFF	TGTGCCAGCAGCAATAGCGGGAGAGTGCTCACCGGGGAGCTGTTTTTT
.	TRBV3-1/TRBV3-2	TRBJ2-3	TRBD2	CASSQETSGRYTQYF	TGTGCCAGCAGCCAAGAGACTAGCGGGAGATATACGCAGTATTTT
.	TRBV23-1	TRBJ2-2	.	CASRPPPTGSSNTGELFF	TGCGCCAGCAGACCTCCCCCGACAGGATCTTCGAACACCGGGGAGCTGTTTTTT
.	TRBV6-5	TRBJ2-5	.	CASHTDTQETQYF	TGTGCCAGCCATACCGACACTCAAGAGACCCAGTACTTC
.	TRBV19	TRBJ1-2	.	CASSGQSSNYGYTF	TGTGCCAGTAGCGGACAGTCCTCTAACTATGGCTACACCTTC
.	TRBV13	TRBJ1-1	.	CASSLEQGTDTEAFF	TGTGCCAGCAGCTTAGAGCAGGGGACCGACACTGAAGCTTTCTTT
once	TRBV19	TRBJ2-7	TRBD1	CASSISTGGIYEQYF	TGTGCCAGTAGTATTTCGACAGGGGGTATATACGAGCAGTACTTC
.	TRBV4-1	TRBJ2-3	TRBD1	CASSRLGTGIADTQYF	TGCGCCAGCAGCCGACTAGGGACAGGGATCGCAGATACGCAGTATTTT
.	TRBV6-1	TRBJ2-3	TRBD2	CASSELAGVPDTQYF	TGTGCCAGCAGTGAACTAGCGGGAGTCCCAGATACGCAGTATTTT
once	TRBV7-8	TRBJ2-7	TRBD2	CASSGHGLAGGEQYF	TGTGCCAGCAGCGGGCATGGACTAGCGGGAGGCGAGCAGTACTTC
.	TRBV30	TRBJ1-6	.	CAWILRGQGNNSPLHF	TGTGCCTGGATCCTTAGGGGCCAGGGGAATAATTCACCCCTCCACTTT